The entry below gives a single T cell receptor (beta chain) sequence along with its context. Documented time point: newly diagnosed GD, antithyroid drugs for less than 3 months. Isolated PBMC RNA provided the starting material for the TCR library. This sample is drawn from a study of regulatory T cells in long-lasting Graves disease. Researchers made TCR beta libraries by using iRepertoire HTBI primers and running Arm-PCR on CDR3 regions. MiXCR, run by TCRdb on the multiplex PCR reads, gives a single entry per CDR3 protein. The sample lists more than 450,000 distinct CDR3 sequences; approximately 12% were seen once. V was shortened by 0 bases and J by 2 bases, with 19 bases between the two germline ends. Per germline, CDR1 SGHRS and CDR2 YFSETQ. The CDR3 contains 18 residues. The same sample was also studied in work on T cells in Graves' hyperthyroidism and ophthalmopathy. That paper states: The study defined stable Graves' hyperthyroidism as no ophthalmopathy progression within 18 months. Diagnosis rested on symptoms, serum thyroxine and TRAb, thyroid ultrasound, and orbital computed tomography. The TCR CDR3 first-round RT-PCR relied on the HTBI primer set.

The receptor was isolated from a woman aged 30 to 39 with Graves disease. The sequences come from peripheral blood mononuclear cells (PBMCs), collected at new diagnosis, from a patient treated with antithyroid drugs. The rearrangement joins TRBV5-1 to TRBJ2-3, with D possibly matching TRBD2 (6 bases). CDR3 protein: CASSLGRARPPPTDTQYF. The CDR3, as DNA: TGCGCCAGCAGCTTGGGGAGGGCCCGACCCCCTCCCACAGATACGCAGTATTTT.